Sequencing of this T cell receptor beta chain was carried out in a study of cytomegalovirus exposure and HLA in healthy donors. Study-level results: In an earlier analysis, in 620 or so donors, most V segments appeared productive either ~90% or ~30% of the time.

PCR involved 60 Vbeta and 13 Jbeta primers. Source study methods: An analysis performed later counted around 80 million unique TCR beta chains (roughly 11 million of them shared). The repertoire was sequenced with immunoSEQ multiplex PCR; TCRdb's copy has only in-frame clones and lacks some. Clone size and V and J calls were adopted from that table, with D and trimming inferred from the DNA. The sample shows more than 75,000 clones, approximately 69% of them seen only once. On this clone: Its antigen is not identified.

Input material: PBMCs. The clonotype was recovered from a man aged 35-49 years in good health and CMV-seropositive.

This chain's CDR3 is CASSGGGTVPSEQYF. CDR3 nucleotides: TGTGCCAGCAGTGGGGGGGGGACGGTCCCCTCCGAGCAGTACTTC. The rearrangement uses TRBV2 and TRBJ2-7, with 7 bases lining up with TRBD2. Germline trimming cut 4 bases from V and 6 bases from J; bases unmatched to any gene: 12. Germline CDR1 reads SNHLY; CDR2 reads FYNNEI. This CDR3 comprises 15 residues.